The rows below give T cell receptor beta chains drawn from one sample of a study of blood T cell repertoires in COVID-19. TCRdb keeps only in-frame clones here, not all; method: immunoSEQ multiplex PCR. The table includes some 150,000 clones, around 85% detected once. Specimen: peripheral blood. The receptors come from a woman aged 55-75 years with COVID-19, enrolled during active disease. Each CDR3 is given with its conserved first and last residue. A D gene is named only where the DNA matches it firmly. Clone size, where shown, is once, few, many, or a class for clones that have expanded.

NA TRBJ1-4 TRBV2 NA CATKQRGYEKLFF TGTGCCACAAAGCAACGGGGTTACGAAAAACTGTTTTTT
NA TRBJ1-2 TRBV5-1 TRBD1 CASSLRQGANYGYTF TGCGCCAGCAGCCTAAGACAGGGGGCTAACTATGGCTACACCTTC
NA TRBJ1-1 TRBV6-6 TRBD1 CASSYSDRGKKAFF TGTGCCAGCAGTTACTCGGACAGGGGGAAGAAAGCTTTCTTT
NA TRBJ1-4 TRBV7-9 NA CASSRAGGEKLFF TGTGCCAGCAGTCGTGCGGGTGGTGAAAAACTGTTTTTT
NA TRBJ1-1 TRBV6-2/TRBV6-3 TRBD1 CASSSGQVNTEAFF TGTGCCAGCAGTTCGGGACAGGTGAACACTGAAGCTTTCTTT
NA TRBJ2-2 TRBV11-3 NA CASSPGVTGELFF TGTGCCAGCAGCCCAGGGGTCACCGGGGAGCTGTTTTTT
NA TRBJ2-5 TRBV20-1 TRBD1 CSASRTGQETQYF TGCAGTGCTAGTAGGACAGGGCAAGAGACCCAGTACTTC
few TRBJ1-1 TRBV3-1/TRBV3-2 NA CASSKKEATEAFF TGTGCCAGCAGCAAAAAGGAGGCCACTGAAGCTTTCTTT
NA TRBJ2-5 TRBV6-2/TRBV6-3 TRBD2 CASSTGTSGGLPRGTQYF TGTGCCAGCAGTACAGGGACTAGCGGGGGGCTCCCCCGGGGGACCCAGTACTTC
NA TRBJ1-1 TRBV7-2 NA CASSPGLGNTEAFF TGTGCCAGCTCCCCCGGGTTGGGGAACACTGAAGCTTTCTTT
NA TRBJ2-2 TRBV5-5 NA CASSLLSVANTGELFF TGTGCCAGCAGCTTGCTGTCCGTCGCGAACACCGGGGAGCTGTTTTTT
NA TRBJ1-1 TRBV4-2 NA CASSQDFAGRDTEAFF TGTGCCAGCAGCCAAGATTTCGCAGGGAGGGACACTGAAGCTTTCTTT
once TRBJ2-2 TRBV7-3 NA CASSQQGNTGELFF TGTGCCAGCAGCCAACAGGGGAACACCGGGGAGCTGTTTTTT
NA TRBJ2-7 TRBV2 TRBD2 CASSEVGTSGNYEQYF TGTGCCAGCAGTGAAGTTGGCACTAGCGGAAACTACGAGCAGTACTTC
once TRBJ2-5 TRBV6-5 NA CASNINAGSQETQYF TGTGCCAGCAATATTAACGCGGGGTCCCAAGAGACCCAGTACTTC
NA TRBJ1-2 TRBV5-1 NA CASSLVGRDYGYTF TGCGCCAGCAGCTTGGTTGGGCGGGACTATGGCTACACCTTC
once TRBJ1-2 TRBV11-1 NA CASSLGRGDGYTF TGTGCCAGCAGCTTAGGCAGGGGAGATGGCTACACCTTC
NA TRBJ1-2 TRBV5-4 TRBD1 CASSPDQGARGYTF TGTGCCAGCAGTCCCGACCAGGGGGCGCGGGGCTACACCTTC
NA TRBJ2-7 TRBV6-5 NA CASSLATAHEQYF TGTGCCAGCAGTCTGGCCACCGCTCACGAGCAGTACTTC
few TRBJ1-1 TRBV30 NA CAWSYRPGTEAFF TGTGCCTGGAGTTACAGACCTGGCACTGAAGCTTTCTTT
NA TRBJ2-7 TRBV5-1 TRBD1 CASSGAVDRGTYEQYF TGCGCCAGCAGCGGTGCCGTGGACAGGGGAACCTACGAGCAGTACTTC
NA TRBJ2-3 TRBV5-4 NA CASSSGLTTDTQYF TGTGCCAGCAGCTCGGGACTTACCACAGATACGCAGTATTTT
NA TRBJ1-5 TRBV3-1/TRBV3-2 NA CASSQGRNQPQHF TGTGCCAGCAGCCAGGGGCGCAATCAGCCCCAGCATTTT
NA TRBJ2-1 TRBV6-6 TRBD2 CASSPGTSRVNEQFF TGTGCCAGCAGTCCCGGGACTAGCAGAGTCAATGAGCAGTTCTTC
NA TRBJ2-5 TRBV5-6 TRBD2 CASSSLASGGTETQYF TGTGCCAGCAGCTCGTTGGCTAGCGGGGGGACGGAGACCCAGTACTTC
NA TRBJ2-7 TRBV27 TRBD1 CASSAGQGAYEQYF TGTGCCAGCAGTGCGGGACAGGGGGCGTACGAGCAGTACTTC
NA TRBJ2-7 TRBV10-3 NA CAISTTGYEQYF TGTGCCATCAGTACAACAGGCTACGAGCAGTACTTC
NA TRBJ1-5 TRBV10-2 NA CASSSDRFNQPQHF TGCGCCAGCAGCTCCGACAGGTTCAATCAGCCCCAGCATTTT
NA TRBJ2-7 TRBV13 NA CASSLGNRYYEQYF TGTGCCAGCAGCTTAGGTAACAGATACTACGAGCAGTACTTC
once TRBJ1-5 TRBV19 NA CASSNGEHHQGDQPQHF TGTGCCAGTAGTAACGGAGAGCACCACCAAGGGGATCAGCCCCAGCATTTT
NA TRBJ2-3 TRBV2 NA CASHRGTDTQYF TGTGCCAGCCATAGGGGGACAGATACGCAGTATTTT
NA TRBJ2-5 TRBV30 NA CAWSPGTSQETQYF TGTGCCTGGAGTCCCGGGACTTCCCAAGAGACCCAGTACTTC
NA TRBJ1-1 TRBV5-1 TRBD1 CASTFGTALNTEAFF TGCGCCAGCACCTTCGGGACAGCGCTGAACACTGAAGCTTTCTTT
NA TRBJ2-1 TRBV6-4 TRBD1 CASSPTGGTYNEQFF TGTGCCAGCAGCCCGACAGGGGGTACCTACAATGAGCAGTTCTTC
NA TRBJ1-5 TRBV12-3/TRBV12-4 NA CASRPTRNQPQHF TGTGCCAGCCGCCCGACCAGGAATCAGCCCCAGCATTTT
NA TRBJ2-7 TRBV27 NA CASNLYGGGDEQYF TGTGCCAGCAATCTTTACGGGGGAGGCGACGAGCAGTACTTC
few TRBJ2-7 TRBV5-6 NA CASSRTSTEQYF TGTGCCAGCAGCCGGACATCTACCGAGCAGTACTTC
NA TRBJ1-1 TRBV21-1 NA CASPLILDRGHFAEAFF TGTGCCAGCCCACTTATTCTAGACAGGGGGCATTTCGCTGAAGCTTTCTTT
NA TRBJ2-3 TRBV18 NA CASSPPRGSGDTDTQYF TGTGCCAGCTCACCACCCCGCGGTAGCGGCGACACAGATACGCAGTATTTT
NA TRBJ2-7 TRBV28 TRBD1 CASSTRDRGRYEQYF TGTGCCAGCAGTACCCGGGACAGGGGACGCTACGAGCAGTACTTC